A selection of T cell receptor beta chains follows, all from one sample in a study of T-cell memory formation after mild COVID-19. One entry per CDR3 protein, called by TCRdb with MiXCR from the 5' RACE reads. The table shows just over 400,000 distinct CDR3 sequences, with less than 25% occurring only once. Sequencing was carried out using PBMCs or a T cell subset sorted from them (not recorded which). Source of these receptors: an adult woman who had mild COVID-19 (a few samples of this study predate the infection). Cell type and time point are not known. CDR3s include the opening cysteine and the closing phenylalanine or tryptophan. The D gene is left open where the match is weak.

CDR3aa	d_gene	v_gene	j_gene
CASSTRRTGTGNTWELFF	TRBD1	TRBV19	TRBJ2-2
CASSFRTDRRVRGYTF	.	TRBV5-4	TRBJ1-2
CASSLSRTVMNTEAFF	.	TRBV5-1	TRBJ1-1
CASSVGQGAGANVLTF	TRBD1	TRBV9	TRBJ2-6
CASSQVSLRRGNTDTQYF	TRBD2	TRBV4-1	TRBJ2-3
CASSPYGTDNTEAFF	.	TRBV27	TRBJ1-1
CASSQDGTGGYNEQFF	TRBD1	TRBV4-2	TRBJ2-1
CASRSTNRGLLLNTEAFF	TRBD1	TRBV27	TRBJ1-1
CSVEVAGGTYEQYF	TRBD2	TRBV29-1	TRBJ2-7
CAIRGTGETPRTEAFF	TRBD1	TRBV10-3	TRBJ1-1
CASRAGGEETQYF	TRBD1	TRBV6-6	TRBJ2-5
CASSPAELSSYEQYF	.	TRBV18	TRBJ2-7
CASSSGLAGRADTQYF	TRBD2	TRBV7-3	TRBJ2-3
CSVELAEASTDTQYF	TRBD2	TRBV29-1	TRBJ2-3
CASSQAWQAYEQYF	.	TRBV4-1	TRBJ2-7
CAIRPGQGDYEQYF	TRBD1	TRBV10-3	TRBJ2-7
CASSWGQSNTEAFF	TRBD1	TRBV6-5	TRBJ1-1
CSALGHQKREQYF	.	TRBV29-1	TRBJ2-7
CASSDGTGDEKLFF	TRBD1	TRBV6-5	TRBJ1-4
CASSIGEVARSYNEQFF	.	TRBV19	TRBJ2-1
CASSLEGDSSYNEQFF	.	TRBV11-3	TRBJ2-1
CASSFAGQGAGQPQHF	TRBD1	TRBV27	TRBJ1-5
CAISESGTSSTDTQYF	.	TRBV10-3	TRBJ2-3
CASSQTGTGQETQYF	.	TRBV4-1	TRBJ2-5
CASSPRAGGTDTEAFF	TRBD1	TRBV18	TRBJ1-1
CAWSSTASGNTIYF	.	TRBV30	TRBJ1-3
CASSLRGDREQFF	.	TRBV7-2	TRBJ2-1
CASSQVDEQFF	.	TRBV3-1	TRBJ2-1
CASSPDAETQYF	.	TRBV7-9	TRBJ2-5
CASRSSSGRMEQFF	.	TRBV6-5	TRBJ2-1
CASSTRGKGDEQFF	.	TRBV3-1	TRBJ2-1
CASSQPSGSTDTQYF	TRBD2	TRBV6-2/TRBV6-3	TRBJ2-3
CASSQVFKVGSNEQFF	.	TRBV14	TRBJ2-1
CSASAPGVTEAFF	.	TRBV29-1	TRBJ1-1
CASSEGQGGTWYEQYF	.	TRBV2	TRBJ2-7